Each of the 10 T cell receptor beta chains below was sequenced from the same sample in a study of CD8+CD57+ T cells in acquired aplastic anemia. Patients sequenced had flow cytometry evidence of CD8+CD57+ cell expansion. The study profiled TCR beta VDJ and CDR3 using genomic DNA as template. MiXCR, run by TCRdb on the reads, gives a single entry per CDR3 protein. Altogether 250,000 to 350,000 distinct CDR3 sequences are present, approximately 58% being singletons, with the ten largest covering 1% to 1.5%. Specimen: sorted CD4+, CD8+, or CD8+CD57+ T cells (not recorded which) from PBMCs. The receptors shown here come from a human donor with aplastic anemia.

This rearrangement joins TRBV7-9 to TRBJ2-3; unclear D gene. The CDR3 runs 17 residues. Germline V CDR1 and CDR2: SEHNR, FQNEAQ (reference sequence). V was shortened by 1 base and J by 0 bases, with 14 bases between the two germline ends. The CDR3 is CASSLGGSWPSTDTQYF. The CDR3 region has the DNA TGTGCCAGCAGCTTAGGTGGTAGCTGGCCTAGCACAGATACGCAGTATTTT. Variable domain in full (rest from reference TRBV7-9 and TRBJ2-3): DTGVSQNPRHKITKRGQNVTFRCDPISEHNRLYWYRQTLGQGPEFLTYFQNEAQLEKSRLLSDRFSAERPKGSFSTLEIQRTEQGDSAMYLCASSLGGSWPSTDTQYFGPGTRLTVL.

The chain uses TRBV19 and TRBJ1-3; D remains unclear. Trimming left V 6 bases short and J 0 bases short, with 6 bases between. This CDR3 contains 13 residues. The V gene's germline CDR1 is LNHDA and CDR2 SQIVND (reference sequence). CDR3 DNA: TGTGCCAGTAGGGTCAGCTCTGGAAACACCATATATTTT. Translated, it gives CASRVSSGNTIYF.

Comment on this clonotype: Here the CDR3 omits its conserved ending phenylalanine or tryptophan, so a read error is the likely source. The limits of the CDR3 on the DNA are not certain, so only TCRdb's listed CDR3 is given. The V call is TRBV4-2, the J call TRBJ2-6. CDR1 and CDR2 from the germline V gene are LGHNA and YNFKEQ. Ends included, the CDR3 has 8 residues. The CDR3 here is CASSQRTS.

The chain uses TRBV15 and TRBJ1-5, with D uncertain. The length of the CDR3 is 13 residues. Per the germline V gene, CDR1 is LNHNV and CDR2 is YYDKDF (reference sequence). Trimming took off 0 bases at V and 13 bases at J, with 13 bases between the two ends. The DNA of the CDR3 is TGTGCCACCAGCAGAGAGTTCGGAGGATTACAGCATTTT. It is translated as CATSREFGGLQHF.

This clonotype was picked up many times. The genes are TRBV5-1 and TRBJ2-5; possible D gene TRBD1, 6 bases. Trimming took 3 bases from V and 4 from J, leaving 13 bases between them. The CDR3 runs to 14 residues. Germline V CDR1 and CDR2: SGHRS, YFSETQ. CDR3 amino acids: CASSSGQTIETQYF. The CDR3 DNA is TGCGCCAGCAGCTCAGGACAGACCATAGAGACCCAGTACTTC.

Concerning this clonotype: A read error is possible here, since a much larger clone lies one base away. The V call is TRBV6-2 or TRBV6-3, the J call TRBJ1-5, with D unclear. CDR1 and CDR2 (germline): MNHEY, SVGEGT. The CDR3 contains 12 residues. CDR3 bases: TGTGCCAGCCGGGAGAGCAATCAGCCCCGGCATTTT. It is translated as CASRESNQPRHF.

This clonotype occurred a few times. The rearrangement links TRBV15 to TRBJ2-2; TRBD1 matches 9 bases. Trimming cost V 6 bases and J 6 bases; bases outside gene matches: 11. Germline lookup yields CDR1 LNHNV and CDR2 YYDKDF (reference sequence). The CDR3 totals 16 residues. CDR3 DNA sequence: TGTGCCACCAGGAGATGGGCACAGGGGGCCCCCGGGGAGCTGTTTTTT. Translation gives CATRRWAQGAPGELFF.

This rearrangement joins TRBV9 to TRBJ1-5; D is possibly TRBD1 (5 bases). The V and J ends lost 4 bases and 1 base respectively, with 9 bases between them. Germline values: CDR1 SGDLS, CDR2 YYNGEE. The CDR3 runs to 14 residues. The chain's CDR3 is CASSSDRSNQPQHF. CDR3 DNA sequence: TGTGCCAGCAGCTCCGACAGAAGCAATCAGCCCCAGCATTTT.

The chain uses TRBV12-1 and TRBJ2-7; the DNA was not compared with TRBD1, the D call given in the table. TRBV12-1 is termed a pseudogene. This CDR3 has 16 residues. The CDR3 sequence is CASSFARDRYSYEQYF. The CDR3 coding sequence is TGTGCCAGCAGCTTTGCGCGGGACAGATACTCCTACGAGCAGTACTTC.

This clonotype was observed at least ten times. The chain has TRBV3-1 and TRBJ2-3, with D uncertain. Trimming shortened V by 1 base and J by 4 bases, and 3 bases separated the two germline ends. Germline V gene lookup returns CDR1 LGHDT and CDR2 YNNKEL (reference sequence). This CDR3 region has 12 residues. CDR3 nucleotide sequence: TGTGCCAGCAGCCAAGCTCCAGATACGCAGTATTTT. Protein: CASSQAPDTQYF.